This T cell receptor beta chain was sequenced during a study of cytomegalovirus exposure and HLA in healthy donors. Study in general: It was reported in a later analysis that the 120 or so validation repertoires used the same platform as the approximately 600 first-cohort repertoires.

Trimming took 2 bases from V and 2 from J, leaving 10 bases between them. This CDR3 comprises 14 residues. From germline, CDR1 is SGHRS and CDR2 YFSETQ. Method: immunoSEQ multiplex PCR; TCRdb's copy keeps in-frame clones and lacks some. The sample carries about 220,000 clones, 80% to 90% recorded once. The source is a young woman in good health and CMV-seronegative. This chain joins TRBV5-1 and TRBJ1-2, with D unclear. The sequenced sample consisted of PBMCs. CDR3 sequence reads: CASSLLTENYGYTF. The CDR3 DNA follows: TGCGCCAGCAGCTTACTTACAGAAAACTATGGCTACACCTTC.